These 17 T cell receptor beta chains share one sample of origin, sequenced in a study of control samples from healthy donors and cancer patients (TCRdb year 2020). The protocol used for the library was the immunoSEQ multiplex PCR assay. This immuneACCESS table, as held by TCRdb, lists in-frame sequences with V and J called but not all clones. Of the missing ones, under half trace to an unresolved V gene in checked studies; the others have no known cause. Present in this sample are about 150,000 clones, 85% to 95% of which were seen just once. Clones ranked in the top ten supply 12% to 15% of the sample. Sequencing was carried out using PBMCs. The source is a man in his 60s with colorectal cancer.

The chain combines TRBV10-2 with TRBJ2-5; D may be TRBD2 (5 bases). Trimming removed 2 bases from V and 9 bases from J, with 16 bases in between. The CDR3 length is 14 residues. Germline loops: CDR1 WSHSY, CDR2 SAAADI. The CDR3 DNA follows: TGCGCCAGCAGTGAGGCCGAGCGGTACGAGCCCCAGTACTTC. Its protein is CASSEAERYEPQYF.

The rearrangement joins TRBV13 to TRBJ2-7; a possible D gene is TRBD1 (5 bases). Germline CDR1 is PRHDT and CDR2 is FYEKMQ (reference sequence). This CDR3 has 14 residues. V lost 0 bases, J lost 2 bases, and 8 bases lay in between. The CDR3 region is CASSLGRRAYEQYF. CDR3 nucleotide sequence: TGTGCCAGCAGCTTAGGTCGCAGGGCCTACGAGCAGTACTTC.

The V and J genes are TRBV6-5 and TRBJ1-2; weak D call: TRBD1 (5 bases). The CDR3 length is 14 residues. V was pared by 0 bases and J by 7 bases, with 12 bases between. Germline loops: CDR1 MNHEY, CDR2 SVGAGI. The CDR3 DNA sequence: TGTGCCAGCAGTTACTCGTGGCAGGGAGGTGGCTACACCTTC. This codes for CASSYSWQGGGYTF.

V and J are TRBV6-1 and TRBJ2-5; the D call may be TRBD1 or TRBD2 (5 bases each). This CDR3 region has 16 residues. The ends were cut back, 0 bases at V and 7 bases at J, with 18 bases in the middle. Germline assignment: CDR1 MNHNS and CDR2 SASEGT. CDR3 bases: TGTGCCAGCAGTGAAGCTACCGGGACCTTCATGGGGACCCAGTACTTC. Amino acid sequence: CASSEATGTFMGTQYF.

V gene TRBV6-5 combines with J gene TRBJ1-5, with unresolved D. With 10 bases removed from V and 3 bases from J, the gap between germline ends came to 13 bases. In germline, CDR1 is MNHEY, CDR2 SVGAGI. This CDR3 has 13 amino acids. The CDR3 DNA is TGTGCCACCGCCGACTCTTTCAATCAGCCCCAGCATTTT. Protein product: CATADSFNQPQHF.

The gene calls are TRBV6-5 and TRBJ1-1; maybe TRBD1 (6 bases). The CDR3 runs 13 residues. V shed 6 bases and J shed 2 bases, with 10 bases lying between them. Germline CDR1 is MNHEY and CDR2 is SVGAGI. The CDR3 DNA reads TGTGCCAGCAGGCGGACAGTCAACACTGAAGCTTTCTTT. This sequence encodes CASRRTVNTEAFF.

V is TRBV3-1 (or the pseudogene TRBV3-2) and J is TRBJ1-2, with D maybe TRBD1 (5 bases). The CDR3 has 12 residues. V was clipped by 4 bases and J by 4 bases, with 7 bases between them. In germline, CDR1 is LGHDT, CDR2 YNNKEL (reference sequence). The CDR3 protein is CASSLGGYGYTF. CDR3 sequence (DNA): TGTGCCAGCAGCCTGGGGGGCTATGGCTACACCTTC.

The rearrangement links TRBV6-2 or TRBV6-3 to TRBJ1-1, with a weak D call TRBD1 (6 bases). Germline CDR1 reads MNHEY; CDR2 reads SVGEGT. The CDR3 has 14 residues. V was trimmed by 3 bases and J by 3 bases, leaving 11 bases between them. The CDR3 coding sequence is TGTGCCAGCAGTTATGAGGGGGGACACACTGAAGCTTTCTTT. The encoded protein is CASSYEGGHTEAFF.

V gene TRBV5-6 combines with J gene TRBJ1-3; no clear D. This CDR3 region has 15 residues. Trimming took 4 bases from V and 3 from J, leaving 14 bases between them. CDR1 and CDR2 from the germline V gene are SGHDT and YYEEEE. The CDR3 loop reads CASSPAGVFGNTIYF. CDR3 nucleotide sequence: TGTGCCAGCAGCCCGGCGGGCGTGTTTGGAAACACCATATATTTT.

The genes are TRBV18 and TRBJ2-5; D is uncertain. Trimming pared 1 base from V and 0 bases from J, leaving 12 bases between. There are 16 residues in the CDR3. Per germline, CDR1 KGHSH and CDR2 LQKENI. In nucleotides, the CDR3 is TGTGCCAGCTCACCACTCGATTATGGGGACCAAGAGACCCAGTACTTC. Translation gives CASSPLDYGDQETQYF.

V gene TRBV27 combines with J gene TRBJ2-1, with D perhaps matching TRBD2 (6 bases). From germline, CDR1 is MNHEY and CDR2 SMNVEV (reference sequence). The CDR3 spans 16 residues. V was shortened by 0 bases and J by 4 bases, with 13 bases between the two germline ends. The CDR3 DNA sequence: TGTGCCAGCAGTTTATCCCGGGGACTTTTTTACAATGAGCAGTTCTTC. Its protein product is CASSLSRGLFYNEQFF.

The rearrangement links TRBV14 to TRBJ2-1; D is ambiguous. V lost 0 bases to trimming and J lost 8 bases, with 11 bases between them. Germline-derived CDR1 and CDR2 are SGHDN and FVKESK. This CDR3 has 14 residues. The CDR3 region is CASSQDLVTHEQFF. The CDR3 nucleotides read TGTGCCAGCAGCCAAGATCTAGTTACCCATGAGCAGTTCTTC.

The chain couples TRBV3-1 (or the pseudogene TRBV3-2) to TRBJ1-6; D may be TRBD1 (5 bases). Trimming removed 0 bases from V and 7 bases from J, with 7 bases in between. This CDR3 comprises 14 residues. Germline loops: CDR1 LGHDT, CDR2 YNNKEL (reference sequence). The CDR3 DNA follows: TGTGCCAGCAGCCAAGAGCAGGGAAATTCACCCCTCCACTTT. Translated, it gives CASSQEQGNSPLHF.

The CDR3 nucleotides are TGTGCCAGCAGGACTGCCGCCTCCTACGAGCAGTACTTC. The encoded protein is CASRTAASYEQYF. The J gene is TRBJ2-7, the V gene TRBV6-5; D is undetermined. CDR1 and CDR2 from the germline V gene are MNHEY and SVGAGI. The V end was cut by 6 bases, the J end by 0 bases, with 9 bases between. The CDR3 runs 13 residues.

This clone has a single count. This sequence joins TRBV6-2 or TRBV6-3 and TRBJ2-7, with 13 bases aligning to TRBD2. With V trimmed by 5 bases and J by 3 bases, 4 bases remained unmatched. Germline V lookup: CDR1 MNHEY, CDR2 SVGEGT. The CDR3 contains 15 residues. The CDR3 region is CASSQRLAGGYEQYF. For the CDR3, the DNA is TGTGCCAGCAGTCAACGACTAGCGGGGGGCTACGAGCAGTACTTC.

The gene calls are TRBV11-2 and TRBJ2-2; no definite D call. Germline V gives CDR1 SGHAT, CDR2 FQNNGV. V was trimmed by 6 bases and J by 6 bases, leaving 8 bases between them. This CDR3 is built from 12 residues. The CDR3 sequence is CASRSEAGELFF. In nucleotides, the CDR3 is TGTGCCAGCAGGTCAGAGGCCGGGGAGCTGTTTTTT.

The rearrangement joins TRBV2 to TRBJ1-2; possible D gene TRBD1, 6 bases. V shed 4 bases and J shed 5 bases, with 8 bases lying between them. Germline V gene data show CDR1 as SNHLY and CDR2 as FYNNEI. This CDR3 comprises 12 residues. Written as DNA, the CDR3 is TGTGCCAGCAGTGGACAGGCGTATGGCTACACCTTC. Its translation: CASSGQAYGYTF.